These 29 T cell receptor beta chains were sequenced from one sample in a study of control samples from healthy donors and cancer patients. The protocol was immunoSEQ multiplex PCR, while the TCRdb copy is restricted to in-frame clones and leaves out a portion. The sample contains over 150,000 clones, 94% of which appear only once. Sequencing used PBMCs. Receptors originate from a man in his fifties or sixties with colorectal cancer.

This chain links TRBV9 with TRBJ2-2; TRBD2 aligns across 11 bases. The CDR3 is 19 amino acids. With 4 bases clipped from V and 6 bases from J, the junction kept 17 bases outside the gene matches. Germline CDR1 SGDLS, CDR2 YYNGEE. The CDR3, as DNA: TGTGCCAGCAGCTCGCCAATGACTAGCGGGACCGAAGGCGCCGGGGAGCTGTTTTTT. As protein: CASSSPMTSGTEGAGELFF.

The chain carries TRBV5-1 and TRBJ2-5; perhaps D is TRBD1 or TRBD2 (5 bases each). From germline, CDR1 is SGHRS and CDR2 YFSETQ. The CDR3 runs to 14 residues. With 1 base removed from V and 3 bases from J, the gap between germline ends came to 10 bases. CDR3 coding DNA: TGCGCCAGCAGCTTGCCTGGGGGAGAAGAGACCCAGTACTTC. Translated, it gives CASSLPGGEETQYF. The variable domain in full, completed from reference TRBV5-1 and TRBJ2-5, reads KAGVTQTPRYLIKTRGQQVTLSCSPISGHRSVSWYQQTPGQGLQFLFEYFSETQRNKGNFPGRFSGRQFSNSRSEMNVSTLELGDSALYLCASSLPGGEETQYFGPGTRLLVL.

This chain uses TRBV9 with TRBJ1-6; D is ambiguous. V was clipped by 0 bases and J by 9 bases, with 16 bases between them. Germline V gene sequence: CDR1 SGDLS, CDR2 YYNGEE. There are 16 residues in the CDR3. This CDR3 is CASSVGFGGEGSPLHF. The CDR3 DNA is TGTGCCAGCAGCGTAGGATTCGGTGGGGAAGGTTCACCCCTCCACTTT.

V and J are TRBV7-2 and TRBJ1-2, with TRBD1 matching over 7 bases. V lost 5 bases, J lost 3 bases, and 6 bases stayed unmatched. Germline V gives CDR1 SGHTA, CDR2 FQGNSA. The CDR3 is 14 amino acids. The chain's CDR3 is CASSHQGQDYGYTF. As DNA, the CDR3 is TGTGCCAGCAGCCACCAAGGACAGGACTATGGCTACACCTTC.

This chain connects TRBV6-1 to TRBJ2-2, with a weak D call TRBD2 (5 bases). Trimming took off 0 bases at V and 4 bases at J, with 9 bases between the two ends. This CDR3 spans 15 amino acids. From germline, CDR1 is MNHNS and CDR2 SASEGT. The CDR3 sequence: CASSEASSGTGELFF. CDR3 nucleotides: TGTGCCAGCAGTGAAGCCAGCAGCGGCACCGGGGAGCTGTTTTTT.

This chain uses TRBV6-5 with TRBJ1-4; D not certain. V lost 6 bases and J lost 7, with 18 bases in between. Looked up from germline, CDR1 is MNHEY and CDR2 is SVGAGI. The CDR3 spans 15 residues. CDR3 region: CASRAQRGLSEKLFF. The CDR3 DNA reads TGTGCCAGCAGGGCCCAACGGGGTTTGAGTGAAAAACTGTTTTTT.

This clone was recorded only once. The chain uses TRBV5-8 and TRBJ2-7; D is ambiguous. With 4 bases removed from V and 3 bases from J, the gap between germline ends came to 5 bases. The germline gives CDR1 SGHTS, CDR2 YDEGEE. This CDR3 is 11 amino acids long. This chain's CDR3 is CASSPFYEQYF. The CDR3 bases are TGTGCCAGCAGCCCCTTCTACGAGCAGTACTTC.

V gene TRBV27 combines with J gene TRBJ1-5; 9 positions match TRBD1. The V gene end was trimmed by 8 bases and the J gene end by 6 bases; junction bases not matched to a gene: 8. This CDR3 is 14 amino acids long. Germline V lookup: CDR1 MNHEY, CDR2 SMNVEV (reference sequence). CDR3 bases: TGTGCCAGCGGGGGACAGGGTTTAGGTCAGCCCCAGCATTTT. It encodes CASGGQGLGQPQHF.

The rearrangement joins TRBV7-9 to TRBJ2-5, with TRBD2 as a possible D gene (6 bases). Looked up from germline, CDR1 is SEHNR and CDR2 is FQNEAQ (reference sequence). Trimming removed 5 bases at V and 4 bases at J, with 20 bases between. This CDR3 spans 16 amino acids. For the CDR3, the DNA is TGTGCCAGCAGCCGTGCAATGGGCGGGATGGGAGAGACCCAGTACTTC. Protein sequence: CASSRAMGGMGETQYF.

The V gene is TRBV5-1, the J gene TRBJ2-7; TRBD1 matches at 8 bases. The CDR3 has 15 residues. The junction had 6 bases not matched to a gene; V was cut back by 4 bases and J by 0 bases. Germline assignment: CDR1 SGHRS and CDR2 YFSETQ. The CDR3, as DNA: TGCGCCAGCAGCGGAGGGACAGGCCTCTCCTACGAGCAGTACTTC. Its translation is CASSGGTGLSYEQYF.

This rearrangement joins TRBV18 to TRBJ1-1, with 9 bases identical to TRBD1. Germline lookup yields CDR1 KGHSH and CDR2 LQKENI. The CDR3 runs 16 residues. The trim removed 2 bases at V and 2 bases at J, leaving 6 bases unmatched. The CDR3 here is CASSPNPGQGNTEAFF. CDR3 DNA: TGTGCCAGCTCACCAAACCCGGGACAGGGAAACACTGAAGCTTTCTTT. Combining the CDR3 with reference TRBV18 and TRBJ1-1 gives the whole variable domain NAGVMQNPRHLVRRRGQEARLRCSPMKGHSHVYWYRQLPEEGLKFMVYLQKENIIDESGMPKERFSAEFPKEGPSILRIQQVVRGDSAAYFCASSPNPGQGNTEAFFGQGTRLTVV.

V and J are TRBV6-1 and TRBJ2-5; 10 nucleotides agree with TRBD2. Looked up from germline, CDR1 is MNHNS and CDR2 is SASEGT. This CDR3 is 17 amino acids long. Trimming at V came to 0 bases and at J to 4 bases, leaving 8 bases not matched to a gene. The CDR3 sequence is CASSEATGTSVPETQYF. CDR3 coding DNA: TGTGCCAGCAGTGAAGCTACCGGGACTAGCGTCCCAGAGACCCAGTACTTC.

This chain links TRBV6-6 with TRBJ2-1, with 10 positions matching TRBD1. With V trimmed by 9 bases and J by 6 bases, 5 bases remained unmatched. The CDR3 totals 13 residues. Looked up from germline, CDR1 is MNHNY and CDR2 is SVGAGI (reference sequence). The CDR3 DNA is TGTGCCAGTGAAGGACAGGGGGGCAATGAGCAGTTCTTC. It is translated as CASEGQGGNEQFF.

The rearrangement links TRBV7-2 to TRBJ2-1; perhaps TRBD1 as D (7 bases). V lost 0 bases and J 6 bases, leaving 15 bases between the germline ends. CDR1 is SGHTA and CDR2 is FQGNSA in the germline V gene. The CDR3 contains 16 residues. CDR3 residues: CASSLAAGGNLNEQFF. As DNA, the CDR3 is TGTGCCAGCAGCTTAGCAGCAGGGGGGAACCTCAATGAGCAGTTCTTC. The variable domain in full, with the rest retrieved from reference TRBV7-2 and TRBJ2-1, is GAGVSQSPSNKVTEKGKDVELRCDPISGHTALYWYRQSLGQGLEFLIYFQGNSAPDKSGLPSDRFSAERTGGSVSTLTIQRTQQEDSAVYLCASSLAAGGNLNEQFFGPGTRLTVL.

The chain couples TRBV19 to TRBJ1-2; 7 nucleotides match TRBD1. Per germline, CDR1 LNHDA and CDR2 SQIVND (reference sequence). The CDR3 loop spans 15 amino acids. V lost 3 bases, J lost 1 base, and 5 bases stayed unmatched. Written as DNA, the CDR3 is TGTGCCAGTAGTATGGGGGACAGCATTAACTATGGCTACACCTTC. Translating it yields CASSMGDSINYGYTF.

The chain joins TRBV25-1 to TRBJ2-1; 7 bases map to TRBD2. Germline trimming cut 3 bases from V and 2 bases from J; bases unmatched to any gene: 1. The germline gives CDR1 MGHDK, CDR2 SYGVNS. The CDR3 extends over 14 amino acids. CDR3 in amino acids: CASSEGGTYNEQFF. The CDR3 bases are TGTGCCAGCAGTGAGGGGGGGACCTACAATGAGCAGTTCTTC.

V and J are TRBV6-5 and TRBJ1-3; D unresolved. CDR1 is MNHEY, CDR2 SVGAGI, per germline. The CDR3 has 11 residues. The V and J ends lost 11 bases and 4 bases respectively, with 9 bases between them. The CDR3 spells CAARGGNTIYF. CDR3 nucleotides: TGTGCCGCCCGAGGAGGAAACACCATATATTTT.

V usage is TRBV12-3 or TRBV12-4 and J usage is TRBJ1-2, with D unclear. CDR3 size: 11 residues. The V and J ends lost 6 bases and 4 bases respectively, with 6 bases between them. The CDR3 nucleotides are TGTGCCAGCAGAGGCGGCTATGGCTACACCTTC. Its protein product is CASRGGYGYTF.

The chain employs TRBV6-5 and TRBJ1-4; a possible D gene is TRBD1 (6 bases). Germline-derived CDR1 and CDR2 are MNHEY and SVGAGI. The CDR3 length is 15 residues. The V end was cut by 2 bases, the J end by 7 bases, with 14 bases between. The CDR3 loop is CASSYKGGVFEKLFF. The CDR3 region has the DNA TGTGCCAGCAGTTACAAGGGGGGGGTATTTGAAAAACTGTTTTTT.

The V and J genes are TRBV18 and TRBJ1-1; TRBD1 matches at 11 bases. CDR3 length: 15 residues. With V trimmed by 2 bases and J by 3 bases, 2 bases remained unmatched. Looked up from germline, CDR1 is KGHSH and CDR2 is LQKENI. The CDR3, as DNA: TGTGCCAGCTCACCAGGGACAGGGGGGGACACTGAAGCTTTCTTT. Its protein product is CASSPGTGGDTEAFF.

The chain has TRBV6-5 and TRBJ2-2; D call uncertain. Trimming cost V 4 bases and J 6 bases, with 6 bases left between them. Germline CDR1 is MNHEY and CDR2 is SVGAGI. The CDR3 is 12 residues long. In DNA, the CDR3 is TGTGCCAGCAGTTTTAAGGCCGGGGAGCTGTTTTTT. This gives the protein CASSFKAGELFF.

CDR3 protein: CASSQGTGGNQPQHF. The CDR3 DNA sequence: TGTGCCAGCAGCCAGGGGACAGGGGGTAATCAGCCCCAGCATTTT. The chain recombines TRBV3-1 (or the pseudogene TRBV3-2) with TRBJ1-5, with TRBD1 matching 11 bases. V lost 3 bases to trimming and J lost 4 bases; unmatched junction nucleotides: 2. Germline CDR1 LGHDT, CDR2 YNNKEL (reference sequence). The CDR3 length is 15 residues.

The J gene is TRBJ2-7, the V gene TRBV19; 7 nucleotides line up with TRBD1. This CDR3 is built from 14 residues. Germline trimming cut 4 bases from V and 2 bases from J; bases unmatched to any gene: 5. Germline V CDR1 and CDR2: LNHDA, SQIVND (reference sequence). CDR3 coding DNA: TGTGCCAGTAGTACTCCGGGACAGACCTACGAGCAGTACTTC. This codes for CASSTPGQTYEQYF.

The V and J genes are TRBV2 and TRBJ2-5; D is uncertain. The V end lost 3 bases, the J end lost 6 bases, and 8 bases lay between the germline ends. This CDR3 region has 12 residues. Germline V gene sequence: CDR1 SNHLY, CDR2 FYNNEI. CDR3 amino acids: CASSETEKTQYF. The CDR3 DNA reads as TGTGCCAGCAGTGAGACGGAAAAGACCCAGTACTTC.

CDR3: CASSFDQNTGELFF. CDR3 coding DNA: TGTGCCAGCAGCTTCGACCAGAACACCGGGGAGCTGTTTTTT. The chain recombines TRBV5-4 with TRBJ2-2, with D hard to call. The V gene's germline CDR1 is SGHNT and CDR2 YYREEE (reference sequence). This CDR3 comprises 14 residues. Between the trimmed V and J ends, which lost 2 bases and 1 base, there was a span of 6 bases.

This clone has only a few counts. The rearrangement joins TRBV10-1 to TRBJ1-6; D is unresolved. Deletions cut 9 bases from V and 6 bases from J, with 12 bases between. The germline V gene has CDR1 WNHNN and CDR2 SYGVQD (reference sequence). CDR3 length: 13 amino acids. The CDR3 loop is CASSKGTNSPLHF. CDR3 coding DNA: TGCGCCAGTTCCAAGGGAACTAATTCACCCCTCCACTTT.

This chain connects TRBV6-4 to TRBJ1-2; TRBD1 aligns across 8 bases. This CDR3 is built from 13 residues. V gave up 3 bases and J gave up 7 bases; unmatched junction bases: 4. CDR1 is MRHNA, CDR2 SNTAGT, per germline. The CDR3 region has the DNA TGTGCCAGCAGTGAACGGACAGGGCTTGGCTACACCTTC. Translated: CASSERTGLGYTF.

V and J are TRBV18 and TRBJ2-2; D might be TRBD1 (6 bases). Germline CDR1 reads KGHSH; CDR2 reads LQKENI. The CDR3 covers 14 residues. Trimming took 6 bases from V and 6 from J, leaving 14 bases between them. The CDR3 protein is CASSPTEGAGELFF. The CDR3 DNA is TGTGCCAGCTCCCCCACCGAGGGGGCCGGGGAGCTGTTTTTT.

The rearrangement uses TRBV5-6 and TRBJ1-2; tentatively, D is TRBD1 (6 bases). Germline V gives CDR1 SGHDT, CDR2 YYEEEE. Between the trimmed V and J ends, which lost 2 bases and 6 bases, there was a span of 8 bases. CDR3 size: 12 residues. The CDR3 sequence: CASSLTGHGYTF. The CDR3 bases are TGTGCCAGCAGCTTAACAGGGCATGGCTACACCTTC.